The 9 T cell receptor beta chains below all came from one sample that was sequenced in a study of a mutant IDH1 vaccine in newly diagnosed glioma. Indicated time point: week 5, during vaccination. The investigators gave 300 ug of mutant IDH1 20-mer peptide in each vaccine dose, together with topical imiquimod. Method: immunoSEQ multiplex PCR; TCRdb's copy keeps in-frame clones and lacks some. The table records some 60,000 clones, approximately 90% of them present only once. Which antigens these TCRs recognize remains unknown. The starting material was PBMCs, obtained from a glioma patient whose treatment included an IDH1 peptide vaccine. The receptors originated from a middle-aged woman with glioma.

The chain carries TRBV19 and TRBJ2-3, with TRBD1 matching over 8 bases. Losses at the gene ends were 10 bases for V and 1 base for J; bases not matched to a gene: 4. Germline V gives CDR1 LNHDA, CDR2 SQIVND (reference sequence). CDR3 size: 13 residues. CDR3 DNA sequence: TGTGCCACCTCGGACAGGGGCACAGATACGCAGTATTTT. It translates to CATSDRGTDTQYF.

The chain links TRBV6-5 to TRBJ1-5; tentatively, D is TRBD1 (6 bases). The CDR3 is 15 amino acids. The V gene's germline CDR1 is MNHEY and CDR2 SVGAGI. Trimming removed 10 bases from V and 4 bases from J, with 20 bases in between. In DNA form, the CDR3 reads TGTGCCACCTCGATCGACAGGAATCTTAATCAGCCCCAGCATTTT. Translating it yields CATSIDRNLNQPQHF.

The gene calls are TRBV5-1 and TRBJ2-7; D might be TRBD2 (6 bases). Per germline, CDR1 SGHRS and CDR2 YFSETQ. V was clipped by 5 bases and J by 2 bases, with 14 bases between them. This CDR3 is 14 amino acids long. DNA of the CDR3: TGCGCCAGCAGGTCTTTGGGGGGTCCCTACGAGCAGTACTTC. It codes for CASRSLGGPYEQYF.

This chain connects TRBV7-9 to TRBJ1-3, with D tentatively TRBD1 (5 bases). The CDR3 totals 16 residues. The ends were cut back, 1 base at V and 2 bases at J, with 12 bases in the middle. The germline V gene has CDR1 SEHNR and CDR2 FQNEAQ (reference sequence). In DNA form, the CDR3 reads TGTGCCAGCAGCTTAGTTTCAGGGACCCCTGGAAACACCATATATTTT. As protein: CASSLVSGTPGNTIYF. The full variable domain, completed using reference TRBV7-9 and TRBJ1-3, is DTGVSQNPRHKITKRGQNVTFRCDPISEHNRLYWYRQTLGQGPEFLTYFQNEAQLEKSRLLSDRFSAERPKGSFSTLEIQRTEQGDSAMYLCASSLVSGTPGNTIYFGEGSWLTVV.

This sequence joins TRBV5-4 and TRBJ1-4; 8 bases are a match to TRBD1. This CDR3 spans 13 amino acids. Germline CDR1 SGHNT, CDR2 YYREEE (reference sequence). With V trimmed by 4 bases and J by 13 bases, 9 bases remained unmatched. CDR3 DNA sequence: TGTGCCAGCAGCCAGGGGGCCGCCGGGTCACTGTTTTTT. Translation: CASSQGAAGSLFF.

This sequence joins TRBV4-2 and TRBJ1-2, with 7 bases that match TRBD1. CDR3 size: 14 residues. In germline, CDR1 is LGHNA, CDR2 YNFKEQ. V lost 3 bases to trimming and J lost 4 bases; unmatched junction nucleotides: 5. CDR3 in amino acids: CASSQLTGFYGYTF. DNA of the CDR3: TGTGCCAGCAGCCAGCTGACAGGGTTCTATGGCTACACCTTC.

V and J are TRBV6-5 and TRBJ2-2; weak D call: TRBD2 (6 bases). Looked up from germline, CDR1 is MNHEY and CDR2 is SVGAGI. The CDR3 runs to 16 residues. Trimming shortened V by 4 bases and J by 5 bases, and 17 bases separated the two germline ends. Here the CDR3 reads CASSSVLAESTGELFF. For the CDR3, the DNA is TGTGCCAGCAGTTCGGTTTTAGCGGAAAGTACCGGGGAGCTGTTTTTT.

The rearrangement uses TRBV7-2 and TRBJ1-2; D unresolved. V gave up 1 base and J gave up 9 bases, with 18 bases separating them. This CDR3 region has 15 residues. Looked up from germline, CDR1 is SGHTA and CDR2 is FQGNSA. This CDR3 reads CASSLEAPFRASYTF. CDR3 nucleotides: TGTGCCAGCAGCTTAGAAGCTCCATTTCGAGCGAGCTACACCTTC.

The chain joins TRBV4-1 to TRBJ1-2; a weak D match, TRBD1 (5 bases). The ends were cut back, 2 bases at V and 13 bases at J, with 17 bases in the middle. The CDR3 sequence is 13 residues long. Germline values: CDR1 MGHRA, CDR2 YSYEKL. The CDR3 sequence is CASSQRGEVPPTF. In DNA, the CDR3 is TGCGCCAGCAGCCAACGGGGGGAGGTCCCCCCCACCTTC.